The next 20 T cell receptor beta chains were all read from a single sample in a study of blood T cell repertoires in COVID-19. Profiled with immunoSEQ multiplex PCR; TCRdb holds only in-frame clones, not every one. In the table there are roughly 200,000 clones, nearly 90% of which are singletons. The material sequenced was peripheral blood. These receptors all come from a young woman who had recovered from COVID-19.

This chain joins TRBV2 and TRBJ2-7, with 10 bases fitting TRBD1. The CDR3 has 15 amino acids. Germline loops: CDR1 SNHLY, CDR2 FYNNEI. V lost 11 bases and J lost 2; bases outside the gene matches: 12. CDR3 loop: CAGGQGSEKAYEQYF. CDR3 nucleotide sequence: TGTGCCGGGGGACAGGGGAGCGAAAAGGCCTACGAGCAGTACTTC.

J is TRBJ1-4 and V is TRBV15, with TRBD1 as a possible D gene (5 bases). V lost 0 bases to trimming and J lost 2 bases, with 7 bases between them. The CDR3 length is 15 residues. Germline CDR1 reads LNHNV; CDR2 reads YYDKDF (reference sequence). The chain's CDR3 is CATSRERGTNEKLFF. The CDR3 DNA reads TGTGCCACCAGCAGAGAGCGGGGGACTAATGAAAAACTGTTTTTT.

V is TRBV5-1 and J is TRBJ2-7, with D maybe TRBD2 (6 bases). V was pared by 0 bases and J by 5 bases, with 9 bases between. From germline, CDR1 is SGHRS and CDR2 YFSETQ. The CDR3 loop spans 13 amino acids. The CDR3 DNA follows: TGCGCCAGCAGCTTGGGCGGGGCAGACGAGCAGTACTTC. As protein: CASSLGGADEQYF.

The gene calls are TRBV19 and TRBJ2-3; weak D call: TRBD2 (7 bases). V lost 5 bases to trimming and J lost 0 bases, with 15 bases between them. Per the germline V gene, CDR1 is LNHDA and CDR2 is SQIVND (reference sequence). The CDR3 loop spans 16 amino acids. The CDR3 loop reads CASSHTGGISTDTQYF. As DNA, the CDR3 is TGTGCCAGTAGTCATACGGGGGGCATTAGCACAGATACGCAGTATTTT. The whole variable domain, filled in from reference TRBV19 and TRBJ2-3, reads DGGITQSPKYLFRKEGQNVTLSCEQNLNHDAMYWYRQDPGQGLRLIYYSQIVNDFQKGDIAEGYSVSREKKESFPLTVTSAQKNPTAFYLCASSHTGGISTDTQYFGPGTRLTVL.

The chain has TRBV20-1 and TRBJ2-7; the match to TRBD2 covers 11 bases. The V segment lost 3 bases and the J segment 1 base; nucleotides outside the gene matches: 5. This CDR3 comprises 15 residues. CDR1 DFQATT and CDR2 SNEGSKA come from the germline V gene (reference sequence). The CDR3 is CSASGTSGGSYEQYF. Written as DNA, the CDR3 is TGCAGTGCTAGTGGGACTAGCGGAGGATCCTACGAGCAGTACTTC.

V usage is TRBV7-9 and J usage is TRBJ1-2; tentative D call: TRBD1 (6 bases). Germline V gene lookup returns CDR1 SEHNR and CDR2 FQNEAQ (reference sequence). Trimming took off 10 bases at V and 1 base at J, with 16 bases between the two ends. CDR3 length equals 14 residues. CDR3 sequence: CATSAEDSNYGYTF. The CDR3 DNA sequence: TGTGCCACGTCAGCTGAGGACAGTAACTATGGCTACACCTTC.

Only a few counts were recorded for this clone. The V gene is TRBV4-3, the J gene TRBJ2-5, with 9 bases matching TRBD2. Trimming at V came to 0 bases and at J to 0 bases, leaving 2 bases not matched to a gene. This CDR3 comprises 16 residues. The germline V gene encodes CDR1 LGHNA and CDR2 YSLEER. The CDR3 protein is CASSQDLAGYQETQYF. The CDR3 DNA follows: TGCGCCAGCAGCCAAGATCTAGCGGGATACCAAGAGACCCAGTACTTC.

This chain connects TRBV15 to TRBJ2-2, with TRBD1 matching 8 bases. Looked up from germline, CDR1 is LNHNV and CDR2 is YYDKDF (reference sequence). The junction had 6 bases not matched to a gene; V was cut back by 3 bases and J by 6 bases. The CDR3 is 15 amino acids. For the CDR3, the DNA is TGTGCCACCAGCAGGGAGAACAGGGGGTCCGGGGAGCTGTTTTTT. Translating gives CATSRENRGSGELFF.

This rearrangement joins TRBV10-3 to TRBJ1-4; 11 bases map to TRBD1. The germline gives CDR1 ENHRY, CDR2 SYGVKD. The junction had 2 bases not matched to a gene; V was cut back by 4 bases and J by 1 base. This CDR3 has 16 amino acids. This CDR3 is CAISADRGLTNEKLFF. DNA of the CDR3: TGTGCCATCAGTGCGGACAGGGGGCTAACTAATGAAAAACTGTTTTTT.

The rearrangement links TRBV5-4 to TRBJ1-3; D is undetermined. The V gene lost 2 bases and the J gene lost 4 bases, with 16 bases spanning the gap. Germline assignment: CDR1 SGHNT and CDR2 YYREEE (reference sequence). This CDR3 has 16 amino acids. DNA for the CDR3: TGTGCCAGCAGCTTCCGACCTGATACTAAAGGAAACACCATATATTTT. Translated: CASSFRPDTKGNTIYF.

The chain combines TRBV4-1 with TRBJ2-7, with 7 bases lining up with TRBD1. Germline CDR1 reads MGHRA; CDR2 reads YSYEKL. V trimming: 3 bases; J trimming: 3 bases; junction bases outside the gene matches: 14. The length of the CDR3 is 17 residues. Here the CDR3 reads CASSHIPGTANFYEQYF. The CDR3, as DNA: TGCGCCAGCAGCCACATCCCCGGGACAGCAAACTTCTACGAGCAGTACTTC.

This clone was seen once. The chain links TRBV28 to TRBJ1-2; 7 bases fit TRBD1. The CDR3 runs 16 residues. Germline V gene data show CDR1 as MDHEN and CDR2 as SYDVKM. The trim removed 3 bases at V and 4 bases at J, leaving 11 bases unmatched. In DNA form, the CDR3 reads TGTGCCAGCAGTTTTAGAGGGGGCGGCCGACCCTATGGCTACACCTTC. Protein product: CASSFRGGGRPYGYTF.

This chain connects TRBV14 to TRBJ2-7, with 11 nucleotides matching TRBD2. The CDR3 spans 17 residues. Looked up from germline, CDR1 is SGHDN and CDR2 is FVKESK. J gave up 2 bases and V 4 bases, and 10 bases lay outside the gene matches. In nucleotides, the CDR3 is TGTGCCAGCAGCCCCCGGCTAGCGGGAGGCCCGCCCTACGAGCAGTACTTC. It codes for CASSPRLAGGPPYEQYF.

V usage is TRBV30 and J usage is TRBJ1-6, with unresolved D. This CDR3 region has 15 residues. The germline V gene has CDR1 GTSNPN and CDR2 SVGIG (reference sequence). V lost 3 bases and J 0 bases, leaving 9 bases between the germline ends. In DNA, the CDR3 is TGTGCCTGGAGAATAGAGAGCTCCTATAATTCACCCCTCCACTTT. It specifies CAWRIESSYNSPLHF. The whole variable domain, remainder taken from reference TRBV30 and TRBJ1-6, is SQTIHQWPATLVQPVGSPLSLECTVEGTSNPNLYWYRQAAGRGLQLLFYSVGIGQISSEVPQNLSASRPQDRQFILSSKKLLLSDSGFYLCAWRIESSYNSPLHFGNGTRLTVT.

The J gene is TRBJ2-7, the V gene TRBV21-1; whether TRBD2, the table's D call, matches the DNA was not checked. TRBV21-1 is recorded as a pseudogene. The CDR3 runs 15 residues. The CDR3 loop reads CASSNRVRNCYEQYF. The CDR3 coding sequence is TGTGCCAGCAGCAATCGGGTGCGGAACTGCTACGAGCAGTACTTC.

The chain uses TRBV7-7 and TRBJ2-1, with 7 positions matching TRBD2. The CDR3 spans 14 residues. Germline values: CDR1 SSHAT, CDR2 FNYEAQ (reference sequence). V was clipped by 0 bases and J by 9 bases; unmatched bases: 5. The CDR3 spells CASSLAAGAVEQFF. CDR3 coding DNA: TGTGCCAGCAGCTTAGCTGCGGGAGCGGTTGAGCAGTTCTTC.

This chain links TRBV2 with TRBJ1-1; D is unclear. Trimming pared 6 bases from V and 3 bases from J, leaving 8 bases between. This CDR3 is built from 12 residues. Germline CDR1 is SNHLY and CDR2 is FYNNEI. CDR3 amino acids: CASRGGYTEAFF. CDR3 DNA sequence: TGTGCCAGCAGGGGAGGGTACACTGAAGCTTTCTTT.

The V gene is TRBV6-5, the J gene TRBJ1-2; D is possibly TRBD1 (5 bases). With 6 bases removed from V and 2 bases from J, the gap between germline ends came to 13 bases. Germline CDR1 MNHEY, CDR2 SVGAGI. The CDR3 runs 14 residues. Written as DNA, the CDR3 is TGTGCCAGCAGGCCGACAGTTTCAAACTATGGCTACACCTTC. Translating gives CASRPTVSNYGYTF.

The J gene is TRBJ2-7, the V gene TRBV27; D gene ambiguous. The V end lost 4 bases, the J end lost 2 bases, and 15 bases lay between the germline ends. Looked up from germline, CDR1 is MNHEY and CDR2 is SMNVEV (reference sequence). The CDR3 runs to 15 residues. In DNA form, the CDR3 reads TGTGCCAGCAGTTCTAGTACGGGTCGTACCTACGAGCAGTACTTC. It codes for CASSSSTGRTYEQYF.

This clone was picked up a small number of times. The chain recombines TRBV27 with TRBJ2-6; D remains ambiguous. The length of the CDR3 is 16 residues. V lost 2 bases and J 6 bases, leaving 14 bases between the germline ends. The germline gives CDR1 MNHEY, CDR2 SMNVEV (reference sequence). The CDR3 DNA reads as TGTGCCAGCAGTTTAGGGCCCTACACACCGGCCAACGTCCTGACTTTC. It is translated as CASSLGPYTPANVLTF.